This T cell receptor beta chain was recovered during a study of neoadjuvant nivolumab and ipilimumab in lung cancer. Between the trimmed V and J ends, which lost 4 bases and 4 bases, there was a span of 17 bases. The germline gives CDR1 MGHRA, CDR2 YSYEKL. The CDR3 runs to 16 residues. Here immunoSEQ multiplex PCR was the method, and the copy in TCRdb shows in-frame clones only, minus some. Of 6,500 to 9,000 clones in the sample, roughly three quarters are singletons; the top ten hold 6.7%. The material sequenced was adjacent normal lung tissue, taken after neoadjuvant nivolumab, alone or with ipilimumab, at or shortly before surgery. The sequence came from an adult with non-small cell lung cancer. V is TRBV4-1 and J is TRBJ1-5, with a possible D match to TRBD1 (5 bases). DNA for the CDR3: TGCGCCAGCAGCCCCCGAATGGAGGGGTTTAATCAGCCCCAGCATTTT. Translating gives CASSPRMEGFNQPQHF.